One and the same sample provided the 27 T cell receptor beta chains below, sequenced in a study of blood T cells in healthy people across ages. With a J-beta primer mix and a sample-barcoded 5' primer, a second PCR ran about 6 to 11 cycles. TCRdb redid the calling of the 5' RACE reads with MiXCR, one entry per CDR3 protein. The sample holds around 1,800,000 distinct CDR3 sequences, approximately 39% seen once. The sequenced material came from blood. These receptor sequences come from a human donor in good health.

The V and J genes are TRBV6-2 or TRBV6-3 and TRBJ1-1; D is possibly TRBD1 (6 bases). The CDR3 extends over 14 amino acids. Germline V gene sequence: CDR1 MNHEY, CDR2 SVGEGT. V was cut by 6 bases and J by 0 bases, with 11 bases left in between. The CDR3 DNA follows: TGTGCCAGCAGACCAAGACAGGTGAACACTGAAGCTTTCTTT. It codes for CASRPRQVNTEAFF.

This chain uses TRBV6-6 with TRBJ2-1; D possibly uses TRBD1 or TRBD2 (5 bases each). CDR1 and CDR2 from the germline V gene are MNHNY and SVGAGI (reference sequence). The CDR3 sequence is 16 residues long. V gave up 0 bases and J gave up 7 bases, with 16 bases separating them. CDR3 in DNA: TGTGCCAGCAGTTACTCGGGGCCAGGGAGTGGGAATGAGCAGTTCTTC. Its translation: CASSYSGPGSGNEQFF.

This clonotype was observed once. The chain combines TRBV2 with TRBJ2-1, with D tentatively TRBD2 (6 bases). V lost 3 bases to trimming and J lost 10 bases, with 10 bases between them. This CDR3 is 12 amino acids long. Germline V CDR1 and CDR2: SNHLY, FYNNEI. CDR3 protein: CASSDRAGEQFF. DNA for the CDR3: TGTGCCAGCAGTGACAGGGCGGGGGAGCAGTTCTTC. Full variable domain (outside the CDR3, taken from reference TRBV2 and TRBJ2-1): EPEVTQTPSHQVTQMGQEVILRCVPISNHLYFYWYRQILGQKVEFLVSFYNNEISEKSEIFDDQFSVERPDGSNFTLKIRSTKLEDSAMYFCASSDRAGEQFFGPGTRLTVL.

The gene calls are TRBV6-1 and TRBJ1-2, with D perhaps matching TRBD1 (6 bases). This CDR3 is built from 14 residues. Germline V CDR1 and CDR2: MNHNS, SASEGT. Deletions cut 4 bases from V and 5 bases from J, with 14 bases between. DNA of the CDR3: TGTGCCAGCAGTGGCGGACAGATACCTTATGGCTACACCTTC. This gives the protein CASSGGQIPYGYTF.

This sequence joins TRBV9 and TRBJ2-5, with 9 nucleotides matching TRBD2. The J call may be mistaken, given a closer DNA end match to TRBJ2-7. Germline CDR1 SGDLS, CDR2 YYNGEE. The CDR3 is made up of 14 amino acids. CDR3 bases: TGTGCCAGCAGTACGGGGCTAGCGGGAAACGAGCAGTACTTC. Translating gives CASSTGLAGNEQYF.

The chain has TRBV7-9 and TRBJ2-5, with D perhaps being TRBD1 or TRBD2 (5 bases each). Germline V gene lookup returns CDR1 SEHNR and CDR2 FQNEAQ (reference sequence). The CDR3 contains 16 residues. The ends were cut back, 1 base at V and 3 bases at J, with 15 bases in the middle. The CDR3 is CASSLGLGAWKETQYF. The CDR3 DNA sequence: TGTGCCAGCAGCTTAGGGCTCGGGGCTTGGAAAGAGACCCAGTACTTC.

The chain combines TRBV4-1 with TRBJ2-7, with no clear D. CDR1 is MGHRA and CDR2 is YSYEKL in the germline V gene. V shed 0 bases and J shed 4 bases, with 7 bases lying between them. The CDR3 loop spans 13 amino acids. CDR3 sequence reads: CASSQDHTYEQYF. The CDR3 DNA follows: TGCGCCAGCAGCCAAGATCATACTTACGAGCAGTACTTC.

V and J are TRBV6-5 and TRBJ1-6; D remains unclear. V was cut by 0 bases and J by 7 bases, with 13 bases left in between. CDR1 is MNHEY and CDR2 is SVGAGI in the germline V gene. The CDR3 extends over 16 amino acids. CDR3 sequence reads: CASSYSQAIGNSPLHF. The CDR3 DNA sequence: TGTGCCAGCAGTTACTCGCAGGCAATAGGAAATTCACCCCTCCACTTT.

This clonotype was seen only a few times. The V gene is TRBV7-2, the J gene TRBJ1-3; TRBD1 matches 8 bases. From germline, CDR1 is SGHTA and CDR2 FQGNSA. CDR3 size: 15 residues. V was pared by 6 bases and J by 1 base, with 5 bases of the junction left unmatched. The CDR3 coding sequence is TGTGCCAGCAGATCTACAGGGGGTTCTGGAAACACCATATATTTT. It codes for CASRSTGGSGNTIYF.

This clonotype was seen a handful of times. This rearrangement joins TRBV20-1 to TRBJ2-7, with TRBD2 matching over 7 bases. The CDR3 runs 16 residues. The germline V gene has CDR1 DFQATT and CDR2 SNEGSKA (reference sequence). The junction had 12 bases not matched to a gene; V was cut back by 0 bases and J by 4 bases. The CDR3 nucleotides read TGCAGTGCTAGAGATCTTTGGCGGGGAGGGCTATACGAGCAGTACTTC. Its translation is CSARDLWRGGLYEQYF.

V gene TRBV10-3 combines with J gene TRBJ2-3, with D possibly TRBD1 on 6 matching bases. The germline V gene encodes CDR1 ENHRY and CDR2 SYGVKD. The V gene lost 5 bases and the J gene lost 0 bases, with 15 bases spanning the gap. The CDR3 runs 16 residues. This CDR3 is CAISTGRTASTDTQYF. In DNA form, the CDR3 reads TGTGCCATCAGTACCGGAAGGACAGCTAGCACAGATACGCAGTATTTT.

Only a few counts were recorded for this clonotype. This rearrangement joins TRBV7-2 to TRBJ2-3; 10 bases map to TRBD2. Germline CDR1 SGHTA, CDR2 FQGNSA. The V and J ends lost 0 bases and 6 bases, in that order; junction bases with no gene match: 6. There are 16 residues in the CDR3. The CDR3 nucleotides are TGTGCCAGCAGCTTAGCGTTAGCGGGGGGCTCGGATACGCAGTATTTT. Translation gives CASSLALAGGSDTQYF.

The DNA of the CDR3 is TGTGCCAGCAGTTCTCCCGGTCTTATAGTACGGCAGTACTTC. This sequence encodes CASSSPGLIVRQYF. V is TRBV6-5 and J is TRBJ2-5; unclear D gene. Trimming took off 4 bases at V and 11 bases at J, with 20 bases between the two ends. This CDR3 has 14 residues. Germline CDR1 and CDR2: MNHEY and SVGAGI.

The V call is TRBV7-8, the J call TRBJ2-5; D is unclear. The V end lost 5 bases, the J end lost 2 bases, and 15 bases lay between the germline ends. CDR3 length: 15 amino acids. Germline CDR1 reads SGHVS; CDR2 reads FQNEAQ. Here the CDR3 DNA reads TGTGCCAGCAGCGGTCCGGAAAGAGTTCAAGAGACCCAGTACTTC. Amino acids: CASSGPERVQETQYF.

V is TRBV24-1 and J is TRBJ2-1, with D tentatively TRBD1 or TRBD2 (6 bases each). This CDR3 contains 16 residues. In germline, CDR1 is KGHDR, CDR2 SFDVKD. Trimming removed 2 bases from V and 6 bases from J, with 16 bases in between. This CDR3 reads CATSDSAKGGGNEQFF. CDR3 coding DNA: TGTGCCACCAGTGATTCCGCCAAGGGGGGAGGCAATGAGCAGTTCTTC.

V and J are TRBV20-1 and TRBJ1-5, with D tentatively TRBD1 (5 bases). The CDR3 has 14 amino acids. V lost 1 base and J lost 6, with 13 bases in between. CDR1 is DFQATT and CDR2 is SNEGSKA in the germline V gene (reference sequence). Here the CDR3 DNA reads TGCAGTGCTAGAGGGACCGCTGGGGGTCAGCCCCAGCATTTT. It specifies CSARGTAGGQPQHF.

The chain joins TRBV12-3 or TRBV12-4 to TRBJ2-7, with D possibly matching TRBD1 (5 bases). Trimming removed 3 bases from V and 4 bases from J, with 16 bases in between. This CDR3 has 15 amino acids. The CDR3 nucleotides read TGTGCCAGCAGTTTGACGGCAGGGTTAAGATACGAGCAGTACTTC. This encodes CASSLTAGLRYEQYF.

The chain has TRBV24-1 and TRBJ2-1, with D unresolved. The CDR3 runs 13 residues. Trimming removed 7 bases at V and 4 bases at J, with 10 bases between. Germline V CDR1 and CDR2: KGHDR, SFDVKD. In DNA, the CDR3 is TGTGCCACCAGAAGGACGGAATACAATGAGCAGTTCTTC. Translated, it gives CATRRTEYNEQFF.

The table lists this clonotype with a few counts. V is TRBV27 and J is TRBJ2-7, with 7 bases lining up with TRBD1. V gave up 5 bases and J gave up 2 bases; unmatched junction bases: 9. Looked up from germline, CDR1 is MNHEY and CDR2 is SMNVEV (reference sequence). CDR3 length: 15 amino acids. The CDR3 sequence is CASSPSTGQAYEQYF. CDR3 coding DNA: TGTGCCAGCAGTCCATCAACAGGACAGGCCTACGAGCAGTACTTC.

Note on this clonotype: A junction boundary mismatches the germline segment, possibly from a read error. V and J are TRBV5-1 and TRBJ1-4, with a possible D match to TRBD1 (6 bases). Per the germline V gene, CDR1 is SGHRS and CDR2 is YFSETQ. CDR3 size: 15 residues. CDR3 nucleotide sequence: TGCGCCAGTAGCTTCGGGGGGCGGATAAATGAAAAACTGTTTTTT. Translation gives CASSFGGRINEKLFF.

This clonotype was counted only a few times. The rearrangement links TRBV6-5 to TRBJ2-5; unclear D gene. The CDR3 sequence is 15 residues long. V was clipped by 0 bases and J by 2 bases, with 10 bases between them. The V gene's germline CDR1 is MNHEY and CDR2 SVGAGI. CDR3 DNA sequence: TGTGCCAGCAGTTACTCGCCGGGTAGTCAAGAGACCCAGTACTTC. This encodes CASSYSPGSQETQYF.

For this clonotype: A much larger clone differs from this one at a single base, so this may be a read error. The V and J genes are TRBV6-5 and TRBJ1-1; D remains ambiguous. In germline, CDR1 is MNHEY, CDR2 SVGAGI. This CDR3 contains 14 residues. Between the trimmed V and J ends, which lost 10 bases and 0 bases, there was a span of 15 bases. The CDR3 DNA reads TGTGCCAACAGCCAACAGCCAATGAACACTGAAGCTTTCTTT. It translates to CANSQQPMNTEAFF.

The genes are TRBV6-2 or TRBV6-3 and TRBJ1-1, with 7 positions matching TRBD1. Germline values: CDR1 MNHEY, CDR2 SVGEGT. V gave up 6 bases and J gave up 3 bases; unmatched junction bases: 7. The CDR3 runs 14 residues. This chain's CDR3 is CASRQQGSDTEAFF. In nucleotides, the CDR3 is TGTGCCAGCAGGCAACAGGGGTCGGACACTGAAGCTTTCTTT.

The chain is built from TRBV29-1 and TRBJ2-1; the match to TRBD1 covers 7 bases. Losses at the gene ends were 2 bases for V and 9 bases for J; bases not matched to a gene: 10. The germline V gene encodes CDR1 SQVTM and CDR2 ANQGSEA. This CDR3 contains 14 residues. The CDR3 nucleotides are TGCAGCGTTGAATATGGGACAGATGCGGGTGAGCAGTTCTTC. It yields the protein CSVEYGTDAGEQFF.

The chain employs TRBV28 and TRBJ1-4; D perhaps matches TRBD1 (6 bases). Germline V gene data show CDR1 as MDHEN and CDR2 as SYDVKM. The CDR3 covers 16 residues. Trimming left V 6 bases short and J 5 bases short, with 19 bases between. As DNA, the CDR3 is TGTGCCAGCAGCCGACTCCCGACAGGTGAAAATGAAAAACTGTTTTTT. It encodes CASSRLPTGENEKLFF. Drawing the rest from reference TRBV28 and TRBJ1-4, the complete variable domain is DVKVTQSSRYLVKRTGEKVFLECVQDMDHENMFWYRQDPGLGLRLIYFSYDVKMKEKGDIPEGYSVSREKKERFSLILESASTNQTSMYLCASSRLPTGENEKLFFGSGTQLSVL.

This chain connects TRBV9 to TRBJ2-6; no firm D call. The germline V gene encodes CDR1 SGDLS and CDR2 YYNGEE. This CDR3 spans 14 amino acids. The V and J ends lost 2 bases and 2 bases respectively, with 5 bases between them. As DNA, the CDR3 is TGTGCCAGCAGCGTCCCGGCTGGGGCCAACGTCCTGACTTTC. It translates to CASSVPAGANVLTF.

In its sample, this clonotype was seen a few times. The chain joins TRBV28 to TRBJ1-2, with 9 bases fitting TRBD1. This CDR3 spans 15 amino acids. The germline CDR1 and CDR2 sequences are MDHEN and SYDVKM. Losses at the gene ends were 3 bases for V and 7 bases for J; bases not matched to a gene: 9. The CDR3 DNA reads TGTGCCAGCAGTTTCTCGGGACAGGGAATAGGTGGCTACACCTTC. Encoded protein: CASSFSGQGIGGYTF.